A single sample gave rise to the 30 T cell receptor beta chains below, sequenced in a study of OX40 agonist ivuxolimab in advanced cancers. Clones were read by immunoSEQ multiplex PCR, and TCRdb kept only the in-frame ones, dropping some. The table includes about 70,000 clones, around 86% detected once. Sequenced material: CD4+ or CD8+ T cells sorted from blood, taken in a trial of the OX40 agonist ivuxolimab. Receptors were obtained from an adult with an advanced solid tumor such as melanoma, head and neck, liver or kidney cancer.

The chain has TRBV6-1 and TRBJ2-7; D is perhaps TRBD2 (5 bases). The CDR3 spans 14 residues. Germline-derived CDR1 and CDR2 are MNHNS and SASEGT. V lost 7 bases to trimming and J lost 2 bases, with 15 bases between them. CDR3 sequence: CASILAQGTYEQYF. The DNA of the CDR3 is TGTGCCAGCATTCTAGCACAAGGCACCTACGAGCAGTACTTC.

The CDR3, as DNA: TGCGCCAGCAGCTTGGAAGGACAGGAGGATCGAAACACCATATATTTT. This encodes CASSLEGQEDRNTIYF. The chain employs TRBV5-1 and TRBJ1-3; the match to TRBD1 covers 7 bases. V was clipped by 0 bases and J by 5 bases; unmatched bases: 8. Germline loops: CDR1 SGHRS, CDR2 YFSETQ. The CDR3 totals 16 residues.

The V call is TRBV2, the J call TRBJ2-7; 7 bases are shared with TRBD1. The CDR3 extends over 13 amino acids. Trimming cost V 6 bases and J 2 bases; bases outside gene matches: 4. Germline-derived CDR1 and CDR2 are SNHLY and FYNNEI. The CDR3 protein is CASRGTAPYEQYF. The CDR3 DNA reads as TGTGCCAGCAGGGGGACAGCGCCCTACGAGCAGTACTTC.

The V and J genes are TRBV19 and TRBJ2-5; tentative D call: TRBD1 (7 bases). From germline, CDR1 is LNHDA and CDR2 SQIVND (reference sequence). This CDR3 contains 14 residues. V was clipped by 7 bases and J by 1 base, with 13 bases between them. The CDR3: CASKPQGGQETQYF. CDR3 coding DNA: TGTGCCAGTAAGCCTCAGGGGGGCCAAGAGACCCAGTACTTC.

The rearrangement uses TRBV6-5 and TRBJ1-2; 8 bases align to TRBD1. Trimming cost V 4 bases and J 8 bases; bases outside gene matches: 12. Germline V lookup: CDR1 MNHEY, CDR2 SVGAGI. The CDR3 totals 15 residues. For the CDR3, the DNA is TGTGCCAGCAGTTCCCGGACAGGGCTGGTCGGAGGCTACACCTTC. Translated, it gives CASSSRTGLVGGYTF.

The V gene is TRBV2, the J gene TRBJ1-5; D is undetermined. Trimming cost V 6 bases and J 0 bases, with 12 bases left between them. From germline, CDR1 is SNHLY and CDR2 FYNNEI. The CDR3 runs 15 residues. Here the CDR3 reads CASSRTPNSNQPQHF. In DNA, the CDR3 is TGTGCCAGCAGCAGGACTCCTAATAGCAATCAGCCCCAGCATTTT. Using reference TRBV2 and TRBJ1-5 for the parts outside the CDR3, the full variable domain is EPEVTQTPSHQVTQMGQEVILRCVPISNHLYFYWYRQILGQKVEFLVSFYNNEISEKSEIFDDQFSVERPDGSNFTLKIRSTKLEDSAMYFCASSRTPNSNQPQHFGDGTRLSIL.

CDR3 nucleotides: TGTGCCAGCAGCCAAACTCGAGGGGCCCATGGCTACACCTTC. Translation gives CASSQTRGAHGYTF. The chain combines TRBV28 with TRBJ1-2; D may be TRBD1 (5 bases). The germline V and J ends were trimmed by 6 bases and 6 bases, with 17 bases remaining between them. CDR1 is MDHEN, CDR2 SYDVKM, per germline. The CDR3 is made up of 14 amino acids.

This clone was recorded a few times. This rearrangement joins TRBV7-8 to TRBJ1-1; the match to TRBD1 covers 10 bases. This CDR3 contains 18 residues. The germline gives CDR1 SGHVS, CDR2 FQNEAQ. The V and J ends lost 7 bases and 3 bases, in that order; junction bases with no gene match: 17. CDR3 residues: CASTKLGGWTGGDTEAFF. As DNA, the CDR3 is TGTGCCAGCACCAAACTAGGGGGGTGGACAGGGGGTGACACTGAAGCTTTCTTT.

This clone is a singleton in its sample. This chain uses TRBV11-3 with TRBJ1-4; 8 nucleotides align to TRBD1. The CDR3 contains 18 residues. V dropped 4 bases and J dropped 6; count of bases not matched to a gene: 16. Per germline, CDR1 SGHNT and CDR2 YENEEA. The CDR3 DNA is TGTGCCAGCAGCTCATTAGGCGACCTGGGACAGGACTATGAAAAACTGTTTTTT. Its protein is CASSSLGDLGQDYEKLFF.

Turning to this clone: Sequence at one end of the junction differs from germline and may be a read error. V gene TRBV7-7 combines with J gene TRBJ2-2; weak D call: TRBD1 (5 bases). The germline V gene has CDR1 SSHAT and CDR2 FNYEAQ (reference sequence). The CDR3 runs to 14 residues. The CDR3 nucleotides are TGTGCTAGCAGCCAAAGGGGCTCCGGGGGGGAGCTGTTTTTT. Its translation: CASSQRGSGGELFF.

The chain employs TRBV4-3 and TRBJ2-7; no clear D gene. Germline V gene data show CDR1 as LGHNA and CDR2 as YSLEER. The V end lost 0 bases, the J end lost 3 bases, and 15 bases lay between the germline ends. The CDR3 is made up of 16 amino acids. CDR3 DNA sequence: TGCGCCAGCAGCCAAGAAGCATTTCGCGGCCTCTACGAGCAGTACTTC. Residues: CASSQEAFRGLYEQYF.

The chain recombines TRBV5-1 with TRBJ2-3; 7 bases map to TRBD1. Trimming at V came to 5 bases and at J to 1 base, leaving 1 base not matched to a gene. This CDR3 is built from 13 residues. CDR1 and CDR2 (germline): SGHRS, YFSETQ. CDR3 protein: CASRGTGTDTQYF. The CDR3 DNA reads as TGCGCCAGCAGGGGGACAGGCACAGATACGCAGTATTTT.

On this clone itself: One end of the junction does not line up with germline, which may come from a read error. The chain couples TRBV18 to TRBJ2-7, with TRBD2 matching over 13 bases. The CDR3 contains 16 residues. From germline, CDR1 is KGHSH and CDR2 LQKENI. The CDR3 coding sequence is TGTGCCAGCTCACCGTTTCCGACTAGCGGGGGGACCCGTCCCTATTTC. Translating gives CASSPFPTSGGTRPYF.

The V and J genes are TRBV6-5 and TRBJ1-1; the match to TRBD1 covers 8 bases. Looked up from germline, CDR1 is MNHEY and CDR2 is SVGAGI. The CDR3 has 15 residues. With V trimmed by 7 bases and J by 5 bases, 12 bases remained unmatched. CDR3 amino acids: CASINRGRGRTEAFF. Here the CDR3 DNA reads TGTGCCAGCATAAACCGGGGCAGGGGGCGAACTGAAGCTTTCTTT.

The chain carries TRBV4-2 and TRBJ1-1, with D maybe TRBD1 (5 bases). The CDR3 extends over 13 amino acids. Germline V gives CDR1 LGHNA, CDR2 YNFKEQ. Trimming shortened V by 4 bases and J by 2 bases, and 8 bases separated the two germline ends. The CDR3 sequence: CASSPDSNTEAFF. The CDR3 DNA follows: TGTGCCAGCAGCCCCGACAGCAACACTGAAGCTTTCTTT.

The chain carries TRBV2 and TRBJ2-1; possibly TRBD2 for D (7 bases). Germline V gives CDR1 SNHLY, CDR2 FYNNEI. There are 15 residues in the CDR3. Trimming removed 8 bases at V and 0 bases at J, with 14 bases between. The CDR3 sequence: CASDGGGHSYNEQFF. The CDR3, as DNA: TGTGCCAGCGACGGCGGGGGACACTCCTACAATGAGCAGTTCTTC.

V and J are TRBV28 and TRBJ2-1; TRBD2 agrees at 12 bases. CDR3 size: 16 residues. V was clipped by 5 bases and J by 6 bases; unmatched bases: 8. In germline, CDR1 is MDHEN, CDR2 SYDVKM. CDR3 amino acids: CASSTLAGGPSNEQFF. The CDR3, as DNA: TGTGCCAGCAGTACCCTAGCGGGGGGGCCGAGCAATGAGCAGTTCTTC. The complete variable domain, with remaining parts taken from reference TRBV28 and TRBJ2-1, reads DVKVTQSSRYLVKRTGEKVFLECVQDMDHENMFWYRQDPGLGLRLIYFSYDVKMKEKGDIPEGYSVSREKKERFSLILESASTNQTSMYLCASSTLAGGPSNEQFFGPGTRLTVL.

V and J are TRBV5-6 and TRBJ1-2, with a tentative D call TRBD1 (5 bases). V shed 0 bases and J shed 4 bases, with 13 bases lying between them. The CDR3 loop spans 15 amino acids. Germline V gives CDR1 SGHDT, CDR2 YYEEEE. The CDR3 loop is CASSLGARGLYGYTF. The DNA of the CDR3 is TGTGCCAGCAGCTTGGGGGCTCGGGGCCTCTATGGCTACACCTTC.

CDR3 nucleotides: TGCAGCGTTGAGGGACAGGGGAGCTACTACGAGCAGTACTTC. Translation: CSVEGQGSYYEQYF. This sequence joins TRBV29-1 and TRBJ2-7, with 10 bases fitting TRBD1. V lost 3 bases and J lost 3; bases outside the gene matches: 5. CDR1 and CDR2 from the germline V gene are SQVTM and ANQGSEA. CDR3 length: 14 residues.

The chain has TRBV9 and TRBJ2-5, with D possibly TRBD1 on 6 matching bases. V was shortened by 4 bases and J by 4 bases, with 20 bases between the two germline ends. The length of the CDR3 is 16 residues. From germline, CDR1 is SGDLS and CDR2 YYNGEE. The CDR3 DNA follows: TGTGCCAGCAGCAGGGGCATATGGCAGGGGAGAGAGACCCAGTACTTC. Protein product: CASSRGIWQGRETQYF.

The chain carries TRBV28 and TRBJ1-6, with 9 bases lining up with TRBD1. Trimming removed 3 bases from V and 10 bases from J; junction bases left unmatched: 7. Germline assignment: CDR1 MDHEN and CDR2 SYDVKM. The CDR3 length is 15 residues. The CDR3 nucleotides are TGTGCCAGCAGTTTCGGGGACAGGGTGGGATCACCCCTCCACTTT. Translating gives CASSFGDRVGSPLHF.

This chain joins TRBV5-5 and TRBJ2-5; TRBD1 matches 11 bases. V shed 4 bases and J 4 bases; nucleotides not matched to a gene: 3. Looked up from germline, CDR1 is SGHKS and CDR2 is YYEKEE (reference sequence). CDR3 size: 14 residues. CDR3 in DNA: TGTGCCAGCAGCCCGGGGACAGGGGGAGAGACCCAGTACTTC. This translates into CASSPGTGGETQYF.

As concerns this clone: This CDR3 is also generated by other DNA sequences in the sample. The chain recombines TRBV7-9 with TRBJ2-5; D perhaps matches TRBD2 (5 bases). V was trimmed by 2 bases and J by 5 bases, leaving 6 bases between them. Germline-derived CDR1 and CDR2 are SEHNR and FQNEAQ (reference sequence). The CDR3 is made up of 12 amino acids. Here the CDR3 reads CASSLSGETQYF. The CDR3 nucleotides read TGTGCCAGCAGCTTATCGGGGGAGACCCAGTACTTC.

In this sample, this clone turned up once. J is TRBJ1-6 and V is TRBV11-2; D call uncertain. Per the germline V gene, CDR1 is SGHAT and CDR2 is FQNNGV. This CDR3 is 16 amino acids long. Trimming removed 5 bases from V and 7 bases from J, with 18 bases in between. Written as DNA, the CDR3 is TGTGCCAGCAGCCCCACCTTACCGGGAAGGAATTCACCCCTCCACTTT. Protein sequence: CASSPTLPGRNSPLHF.

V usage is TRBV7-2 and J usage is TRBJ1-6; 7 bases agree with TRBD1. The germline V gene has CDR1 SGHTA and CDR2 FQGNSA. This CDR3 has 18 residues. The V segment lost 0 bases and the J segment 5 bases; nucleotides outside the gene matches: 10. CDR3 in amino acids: CASSLAPVDRVDNSPLHF. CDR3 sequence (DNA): TGTGCCAGCAGCTTAGCACCCGTAGACAGGGTTGATAATTCACCCCTCCACTTT.

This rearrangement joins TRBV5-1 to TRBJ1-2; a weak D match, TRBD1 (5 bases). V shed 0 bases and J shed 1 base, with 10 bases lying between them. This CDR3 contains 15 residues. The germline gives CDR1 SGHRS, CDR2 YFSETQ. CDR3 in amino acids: CASSLAGIDNYGYTF. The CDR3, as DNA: TGCGCCAGCAGCTTGGCAGGGATCGATAACTATGGCTACACCTTC.

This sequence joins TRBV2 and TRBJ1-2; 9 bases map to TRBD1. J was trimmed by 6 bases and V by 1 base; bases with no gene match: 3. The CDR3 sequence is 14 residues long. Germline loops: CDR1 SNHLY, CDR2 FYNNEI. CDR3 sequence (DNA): TGTGCCAGCAGTGAAGACAGGGGGCGCGATGGCTACACCTTC. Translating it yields CASSEDRGRDGYTF.

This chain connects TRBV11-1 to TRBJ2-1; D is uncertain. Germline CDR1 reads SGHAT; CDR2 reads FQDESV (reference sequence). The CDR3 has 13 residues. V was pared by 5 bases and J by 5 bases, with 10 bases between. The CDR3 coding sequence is TGTGCCAGCAGCCTAGGAGAGGACAATGAGCAGTTCTTC. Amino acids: CASSLGEDNEQFF.

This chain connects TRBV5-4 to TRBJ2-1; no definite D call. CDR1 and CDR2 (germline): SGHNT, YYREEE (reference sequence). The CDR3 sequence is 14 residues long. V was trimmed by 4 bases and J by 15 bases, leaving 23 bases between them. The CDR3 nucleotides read TGTGCCAGCAGCCAAGACCTGGGTATTGGCGAGGTGTTCTTC. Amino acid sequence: CASSQDLGIGEVFF. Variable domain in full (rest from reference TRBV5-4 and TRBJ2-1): ETGVTQSPTHLIKTRGQQVTLRCSSQSGHNTVSWYQQALGQGPQFIFQYYREEENGRGNFPPRFSGLQFPNYSSELNVNALELDDSALYLCASSQDLGIGEVFFGPGTRLTVL.

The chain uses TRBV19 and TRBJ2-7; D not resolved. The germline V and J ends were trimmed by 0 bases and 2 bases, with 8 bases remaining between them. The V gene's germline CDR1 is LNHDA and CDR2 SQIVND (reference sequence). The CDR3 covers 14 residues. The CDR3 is CASSIDWDTYEQYF. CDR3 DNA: TGTGCCAGTAGTATAGATTGGGATACCTACGAGCAGTACTTC.